This T cell receptor (beta chain) was captured in a study of CD8+CD57+ T cells in acquired aplastic anemia. Whole-study context: The DNA of sorted CD4+ and CD8+ cells averaged approximately 3.3 ug. For CD4+ cells, healthy donors had an average of roughly 9.8 million reads.

Points from the study as a whole: CD8+ Simpson's diversity showed no significant patient-control difference. Around 30 sequences, all CD8+ CDR3, were shared between patients and controls.

TCR beta VDJ combinations and CDR3 sequences were profiled from genomic DNA. TCRdb called the reads again in MiXCR, with one record for every CDR3 protein. The table lists around 400,000 distinct CDR3 sequences, 55% to 75% of them singletons, with 3% to 4.5% in the top ten. The germline CDR1 and CDR2 sequences are DFQATT and SNEGSKA (reference sequence). The CDR3 sequence is 10 residues long. Trimming shortened V by 6 bases and J by 1 base, and 3 bases separated the two germline ends. Of note for this clonotype: Its antigen remains unknown.

V and J are TRBV20-1 and TRBJ2-5, with D hard to call. Sample: sorted CD4+, CD8+, or CD8+CD57+ T cells (not recorded which) from PBMCs. The receptor's source is a human donor in good health, serving as a control. CDR3 nucleotides: TGCAGTGCCCCCCAAGAGACCCAGTACTTC. This translates into CSAPQETQYF.